The next 30 T cell receptor beta chains were all read from a single sample in a study of vaccination effects on CD4 cells after COVID-19 (dated by TCRdb to the early 2020s). Library construction relied on the immunoSEQ multiplex PCR assay. TCRdb mirrors the immuneACCESS table, restricted to in-frame sequences. Some clones are absent from its copies; in checked studies, under half trace to an unresolved V gene, and the reason for the others is unknown. The sample includes about 45,000 clones, with about three quarters observed a single time. The ten largest clones capture 25% to 30% of the sample. The ViraFEST assay stimulated PBMC with viral peptide pools and then used TCR sequencing to identify antigen-specific CD4+ T cell clonotypes by expansion. After around ten days of culture, CD4+ T cells were isolated with the EasySep CD4+ T cell isolation kit. Convalescent patients had PCR-confirmed SARS-CoV-2 infection between March and December 2020, before Alpha, Beta and Delta variants emerged in the United States.

These receptors lack a known antigen. The material sequenced was CD4+ T cells from PBMCs cultured with a peptide pool, taken before COVID-19 vaccination. The receptors derive from a human donor who had a prior SARS-CoV-2 infection.

The rearrangement uses TRBV5-1 and TRBJ2-5, with D possibly called TRBD1 or TRBD2 (6 bases each). V shed 0 bases and J shed 5 bases, with 14 bases lying between them. Germline V CDR1 and CDR2: SGHRS, YFSETQ. This CDR3 has 15 amino acids. The CDR3 DNA reads as TGCGCCAGCAGCTTGGTAGGAGGGGGAGAGGAGACCCAGTACTTC. It translates to CASSLVGGGEETQYF.

This chain uses TRBV7-3 with TRBJ2-4; D is possibly TRBD1 or TRBD2 (5 bases each). The CDR3 runs 16 residues. CDR1 is SGHTA and CDR2 is FQGTGA in the germline V gene. V was trimmed by 6 bases and J by 1 base, leaving 16 bases between them. The CDR3 is CASSYDSGTAKNIQYF. In DNA, the CDR3 is TGTGCCAGCAGTTACGATTCCGGGACGGCCAAAAACATTCAGTACTTC.

CDR3 residues: CASSRRITEAFF. The CDR3 DNA follows: TGTGCCAGCAGCCGAAGGATCACTGAAGCTTTCTTT. The V gene is TRBV5-6, the J gene TRBJ1-1; D is ambiguous. The germline CDR1 and CDR2 sequences are SGHDT and YYEEEE. The CDR3 is 12 amino acids. The V end lost 4 bases, the J end lost 4 bases, and 8 bases lay between the germline ends.

The rearrangement joins TRBV7-3 to TRBJ1-1; D possibly corresponds to TRBD1 (5 bases). This CDR3 contains 13 residues. Trimming shortened V by 4 bases and J by 11 bases, and 17 bases separated the two germline ends. CDR1 and CDR2 from the germline V gene are SGHTA and FQGTGA. The CDR3 loop is CASSSSRGGEAFF. The CDR3 region has the DNA TGTGCCAGCAGCTCCTCCCGGGGGGGGGAGGCTTTCTTT.

The chain links TRBV6-1 to TRBJ1-3; no reliable D call. CDR1 and CDR2 (germline): MNHNS, SASEGT. The V end lost 2 bases, the J end lost 2 bases, and 4 bases lay between the germline ends. The CDR3 spans 13 residues. The CDR3: CASSEWAGNTIYF. DNA for the CDR3: TGTGCCAGCAGTGAATGGGCTGGAAACACCATATATTTT.

The J gene is TRBJ2-1, the V gene TRBV28; TRBD1 aligns across 9 bases. The V gene's germline CDR1 is MDHEN and CDR2 SYDVKM. This CDR3 region has 18 residues. The V gene end was trimmed by 2 bases and the J gene end by 2 bases; junction bases not matched to a gene: 10. CDR3 nucleotide sequence: TGTGCCAGCAGTTTACCTCTCGGACAGGGGAACGCCTACAATGAGCAGTTCTTC. It translates to CASSLPLGQGNAYNEQFF.

As DNA, the CDR3 is TGTGCCAGCAGCTTTCGTAGAGCTTTCTTT. Protein: CASSFRRAFF. This chain uses TRBV11-2 with TRBJ1-1; D uncertain. V lost 3 bases, J lost 10 bases, and 6 bases lay in between. Per germline, CDR1 SGHAT and CDR2 FQNNGV. This CDR3 has 10 residues. Full variable domain (missing parts from reference TRBV11-2 and TRBJ1-1): EAGVAQSPRYKIIEKRQSVAFWCNPISGHATLYWYQQILGQGPKLLIQFQNNGVVDDSQLPKDRFSAERLKGVDSTLKIQPAKLEDSAVYLCASSFRRAFFGQGTRLTVV.

The chain combines TRBV4-1 with TRBJ2-1, with 14 bases lining up with TRBD2. Germline V CDR1 and CDR2: MGHRA, YSYEKL. CDR3 length: 16 amino acids. Trimming removed 6 bases from V and 8 bases from J; junction bases left unmatched: 9. CDR3 region: CASSPPTSGGADEQFF. In nucleotides, the CDR3 is TGCGCCAGCAGTCCTCCGACTAGCGGGGGGGCCGATGAGCAGTTCTTC.

The rearrangement uses TRBV5-6 and TRBJ2-3; 10 bases align to TRBD2. Germline CDR1 reads SGHDT; CDR2 reads YYEEEE. The CDR3 contains 13 residues. V lost 0 bases and J lost 10; bases outside the gene matches: 2. In nucleotides, the CDR3 is TGTGCCAGCAGCTTGGTCAGCGGGGGGGCGCAGTATTTT. Protein sequence: CASSLVSGGAQYF.

The chain employs TRBV19 and TRBJ1-2; D uncertain. The CDR3 spans 11 residues. The V and J ends lost 7 bases and 4 bases respectively, with 7 bases between them. The germline gives CDR1 LNHDA, CDR2 SQIVND (reference sequence). The CDR3 sequence: CASIGSYGYTF. DNA for the CDR3: TGTGCCAGTATTGGCTCCTATGGCTACACCTTC. Drawing the rest from reference TRBV19 and TRBJ1-2, the complete variable domain is DGGITQSPKYLFRKEGQNVTLSCEQNLNHDAMYWYRQDPGQGLRLIYYSQIVNDFQKGDIAEGYSVSREKKESFPLTVTSAQKNPTAFYLCASIGSYGYTFGSGTRLTVV.

By proportion, this clone is medium-sized. The rearrangement links TRBV19 to TRBJ2-1; 9 bases are shared with TRBD1. This CDR3 region has 15 residues. Germline loops: CDR1 LNHDA, CDR2 SQIVND (reference sequence). V gave up 5 bases and J gave up 0 bases; unmatched junction bases: 2. CDR3 amino acids: CASSADRGSYNEQFF. The DNA for the CDR3 is TGTGCCAGTAGTGCGGACAGGGGCTCCTACAATGAGCAGTTCTTC.

This clone was observed a handful of times. The chain couples TRBV2 to TRBJ2-1; 8 positions agree with TRBD2. V lost 5 bases and J lost 5; bases outside the gene matches: 11. Germline CDR1 is SNHLY and CDR2 is FYNNEI. CDR3 length equals 16 residues. The CDR3 spells CASSYDRLAIHNEQFF. The DNA for the CDR3 is TGTGCCAGCAGTTACGACAGACTAGCGATTCACAATGAGCAGTTCTTC.

The V call is TRBV2, the J call TRBJ2-1; D gene ambiguous. This CDR3 contains 14 residues. CDR1 and CDR2 (germline): SNHLY, FYNNEI. With 3 bases removed from V and 9 bases from J, the gap between germline ends came to 15 bases. CDR3 sequence (DNA): TGTGCCAGCAGTGATTTATCAAAGTACGGTGAGCAGTTCTTC. Its translation is CASSDLSKYGEQFF.

This sequence joins TRBV19 and TRBJ1-2; 9 bases are shared with TRBD1. Germline CDR1 is LNHDA and CDR2 is SQIVND (reference sequence). J was trimmed by 4 bases and V by 2 bases; bases with no gene match: 11. The CDR3 has 17 residues. The CDR3 sequence: CASSITGGFIKGYGYTF. The CDR3 DNA reads TGTGCCAGTAGTATAACAGGGGGCTTTATTAAGGGCTATGGCTACACCTTC.

The V and J genes are TRBV6-5 and TRBJ1-2; maybe TRBD1 (5 bases). CDR3 length equals 14 residues. The germline V gene has CDR1 MNHEY and CDR2 SVGAGI. Trimming shortened V by 0 bases and J by 8 bases, and 13 bases separated the two germline ends. This CDR3 reads CASSYSDTSRGYTF. The CDR3 nucleotides read TGTGCCAGCAGTTACTCGGACACATCTCGGGGCTACACCTTC.

The CDR3 sequence is CASSSPLAGNEQFF. In DNA form, the CDR3 reads TGTGCCAGCAGCTCTCCGCTAGCGGGGAATGAGCAGTTCTTC. This rearrangement joins TRBV13 to TRBJ2-1; 9 nucleotides agree with TRBD2. This CDR3 is built from 14 residues. V was pared by 4 bases and J by 7 bases, with 5 bases of the junction left unmatched. Germline V lookup: CDR1 PRHDT, CDR2 FYEKMQ (reference sequence).

The chain links TRBV9 to TRBJ2-1; TRBD2 matches at 9 bases. V was pared by 4 bases and J by 2 bases, with 4 bases of the junction left unmatched. Germline V gene lookup returns CDR1 SGDLS and CDR2 YYNGEE. The CDR3 runs 15 residues. The CDR3 sequence is CASSLRLAAYNEQFF. For the CDR3, the DNA is TGTGCCAGCAGCCTCCGACTAGCGGCCTACAATGAGCAGTTCTTC.

The genes are TRBV9 and TRBJ1-1; TRBD1 matches at 7 bases. CDR3 size: 14 residues. Germline assignment: CDR1 SGDLS and CDR2 YYNGEE. After removal of 0 bases from V and 4 bases from J, the junction contained 3 bases not matched to a gene. The chain's CDR3 is CASSVAPGGTEAFF. CDR3 nucleotide sequence: TGTGCCAGCAGCGTAGCCCCAGGGGGCACTGAAGCTTTCTTT.

This chain links TRBV19 with TRBJ2-2; 8 bases line up with TRBD1. The CDR3 length is 17 residues. In germline, CDR1 is LNHDA, CDR2 SQIVND (reference sequence). The V segment lost 9 bases and the J segment 0 bases; nucleotides outside the gene matches: 12. DNA for the CDR3: TGTGCCAGCCGCCCGTTCCAGGGGGCTGCGAACACCGGGGAGCTGTTTTTT. Its protein is CASRPFQGAANTGELFF.

The chain has TRBV3-1 (or the pseudogene TRBV3-2) and TRBJ2-1; D call uncertain. The CDR3 runs to 16 residues. In germline, CDR1 is LGHDT, CDR2 YNNKEL (reference sequence). Trimming stripped 0 bases from V and 6 bases from J, with 15 bases between. DNA of the CDR3: TGTGCCAGCAGCCAAGACCTTTGGGATGGGGTCAATGAGCAGTTCTTC. Protein product: CASSQDLWDGVNEQFF.

This clone has only one observation. The chain uses TRBV21-1 and TRBJ1-2; the table assigns TRBD1, which was not confirmed against the DNA. TRBV21-1 is classified as a pseudogene. CDR3 size: 16 residues. The CDR3 region has the DNA TGTGCCAGCAGCCCAATGCGGGACAGGGGGAACTATGGCTACACCTTC. Its translation is CASSPMRDRGNYGYTF.

The J gene is TRBJ2-1, the V gene TRBV24-1, with 8 bases that match TRBD2. Germline-derived CDR1 and CDR2 are KGHDR and SFDVKD. Trimming cost V 4 bases and J 1 base; bases outside gene matches: 17. The length of the CDR3 is 20 residues. The CDR3 region is CATSDSSPAGGRVSYNEQFF. CDR3 nucleotide sequence: TGTGCCACCAGTGACTCGAGCCCGGCGGGAGGCCGGGTATCCTACAATGAGCAGTTCTTC.

The chain links TRBV7-2 to TRBJ1-3; D gene ambiguous. The CDR3 extends over 13 amino acids. In germline, CDR1 is SGHTA, CDR2 FQGNSA. V lost 5 bases, J lost 4 bases, and 9 bases lay in between. CDR3 nucleotides: TGTGCCAGCAGCCCTGACTGGGGAAACACCATATATTTT. Translated: CASSPDWGNTIYF. The full variable domain, its missing parts supplied by reference TRBV7-2 and TRBJ1-3, is GAGVSQSPSNKVTEKGKDVELRCDPISGHTALYWYRQSLGQGLEFLIYFQGNSAPDKSGLPSDRFSAERTGGSVSTLTIQRTQQEDSAVYLCASSPDWGNTIYFGEGSWLTVV.

The V call is TRBV30, the J call TRBJ2-7; 8 bases align to TRBD1. This CDR3 contains 14 residues. CDR1 GTSNPN and CDR2 SVGIG come from the germline V gene (reference sequence). The trim removed 0 bases at V and 0 bases at J, leaving 1 base unmatched. CDR3 DNA sequence: TGTGCCTGGAGTGTCGGACAGGGCTCCTACGAGCAGTACTTC. It translates to CAWSVGQGSYEQYF.

The rearrangement uses TRBV5-1 and TRBJ2-2; no clear D. Trimming took 2 bases from V and 1 from J, leaving 6 bases between them. CDR3 length: 14 amino acids. The germline V gene has CDR1 SGHRS and CDR2 YFSETQ. The CDR3 sequence: CASSFVQNTGELFF. The CDR3 coding sequence is TGCGCCAGCAGCTTCGTACAGAACACCGGGGAGCTGTTTTTT. Together with reference TRBV5-1 and TRBJ2-2, the CDR3 gives the full variable domain: KAGVTQTPRYLIKTRGQQVTLSCSPISGHRSVSWYQQTPGQGLQFLFEYFSETQRNKGNFPGRFSGRQFSNSRSEMNVSTLELGDSALYLCASSFVQNTGELFFGEGSRLTVL.

The chain carries TRBV5-4 and TRBJ1-2; TRBD1 matches 7 bases. Germline V CDR1 and CDR2: SGHNT, YYREEE (reference sequence). Trimming removed 2 bases from V and 11 bases from J; junction bases left unmatched: 6. This CDR3 comprises 12 residues. The CDR3 sequence is CASSLIQGKYTF. CDR3 DNA sequence: TGTGCCAGCAGCTTAATACAGGGGAAATACACCTTC.

The chain recombines TRBV7-9 with TRBJ2-3; D remains unclear. CDR3 length: 17 residues. Per the germline V gene, CDR1 is SEHNR and CDR2 is FQNEAQ (reference sequence). Trimming shortened V by 7 bases and J by 6 bases, and 26 bases separated the two germline ends. CDR3 nucleotide sequence: TGTGCCAGCACACCCGGTTGGACCCTAACTCTCGTGGATACGCAGTATTTT. It codes for CASTPGWTLTLVDTQYF.

This clone showed up just once. J is TRBJ2-5 and V is TRBV9, with 13 bases that match TRBD2. J lost 5 bases, V lost 0 bases, and 10 bases had no gene match. Germline values: CDR1 SGDLS, CDR2 YYNGEE. There are 18 residues in the CDR3. The CDR3 region is CASSVAGLAGVGLETQYF. The CDR3 DNA sequence: TGTGCCAGCAGCGTAGCTGGACTAGCGGGAGTAGGACTTGAGACCCAGTACTTC.

This clone was counted at least ten times. The chain joins TRBV29-1 to TRBJ2-3, with a tentative D call TRBD2 (6 bases). The CDR3 length is 13 residues. Germline V lookup: CDR1 SQVTM, CDR2 ANQGSEA. V lost 7 bases, J lost 5 bases, and 16 bases lay in between. The CDR3 region has the DNA TGCAGCGGAGATAGCGGAGGGGTAGATACGCAGTATTTT. Protein product: CSGDSGGVDTQYF.

The V and J genes are TRBV5-6 and TRBJ1-6; D might be TRBD1 (6 bases). CDR3 length: 16 residues. V was trimmed by 1 base and J by 7 bases, leaving 15 bases between them. Germline values: CDR1 SGHDT, CDR2 YYEEEE. The CDR3 spells CASSLTAGALNSPLHF. CDR3 coding DNA: TGTGCCAGCAGCTTGACGGCAGGGGCCTTGAATTCACCCCTCCACTTT.